Presented here are 6 T cell receptor beta chains from one specimen sequenced in a study of T-cell memory formation after mild COVID-19. A single record per CDR3 protein comes from TCRdb applying MiXCR to the 5' RACE reads. Among approximately 150,000 distinct CDR3 sequences, about a fifth were seen once, and the ten largest hold around 2.4%. Sequencing was done on a sample of PBMCs or a T cell subset sorted from them (not recorded which). These receptors came from an adult woman who had mild COVID-19 (a few samples of this study predate the infection). Cell type and time point are not known.

This clonotype turned up a few times. This chain uses TRBV5-1 with TRBJ2-1, with D possibly being TRBD1 or TRBD2 (6 bases each). With 0 bases removed from V and 7 bases from J, the gap between germline ends came to 11 bases. The CDR3 totals 14 residues. Germline-derived CDR1 and CDR2 are SGHRS and YFSETQ. The DNA for the CDR3 is TGCGCCAGCAGCTTGGGGCCGGGGGCAAATGAGCAGTTCTTC. This translates into CASSLGPGANEQFF.

This clonotype was seen a handful of times. The V gene is TRBV6-6, the J gene TRBJ2-1; D call uncertain. The CDR3 is made up of 13 amino acids. V was pared by 7 bases and J by 6 bases, with 13 bases between. Germline-derived CDR1 and CDR2 are MNHNY and SVGAGI (reference sequence). CDR3 coding DNA: TGTGCCAGCATCCAGGACGGAATCAATGAGCAGTTCTTC. Amino acid sequence: CASIQDGINEQFF.

The chain couples TRBV7-9 to TRBJ1-1, with TRBD1 matching 8 bases. Germline V lookup: CDR1 SEHNR, CDR2 FQNEAQ (reference sequence). The trim removed 2 bases at V and 0 bases at J, leaving 11 bases unmatched. The CDR3 is 18 residues long. DNA for the CDR3: TGTGCCAGCAGCTTATTAGTTCGGGACAGGACACTGAACACTGAAGCTTTCTTT. Translation: CASSLLVRDRTLNTEAFF.

The rearrangement uses TRBV12-3 or TRBV12-4 and TRBJ1-2; 10 nucleotides match TRBD1. The CDR3 spans 16 residues. Trimming cost V 2 bases and J 4 bases; bases outside gene matches: 7. Here the CDR3 DNA reads TGTGCCAGCAGTTTAAGGGACAGGGGAGGGATCTATGGCTACACCTTC. Protein sequence: CASSLRDRGGIYGYTF.

The V gene is TRBV7-3, the J gene TRBJ2-1; no clear D. Per the germline V gene, CDR1 is SGHTA and CDR2 is FQGTGA. Trimming took 5 bases from V and 7 from J, leaving 18 bases between them. CDR3 size: 15 residues. DNA of the CDR3: TGTGCCAGCAGCCCCACACGAAGTCTAAGGAATGAGCAGTTCTTC. Its translation: CASSPTRSLRNEQFF.

This clonotype was counted only a few times. The chain couples TRBV9 to TRBJ2-3; D gene uncertain. Deletions cut 0 bases from V and 4 bases from J, with 9 bases between. The CDR3 spans 14 residues. CDR1 SGDLS and CDR2 YYNGEE come from the germline V gene. Here the CDR3 DNA reads TGTGCCAGCAGCGTAGAAGGGCGAGCAGATACGCAGTATTTT. Translated: CASSVEGRADTQYF.